What follows is one TCR beta chain and its context. This CDR3 comprises 16 residues. With 4 bases clipped from V and 1 base from J, the junction kept 6 bases outside the gene matches. CDR1 is SGHDT and CDR2 is YYEEEE in the germline V gene. These data originate in a study of blood T cell repertoires in COVID-19. Generated by immunoSEQ multiplex PCR, the TCRdb table keeps only in-frame clones and is missing some. The sample lists hundreds of thousands of clones, roughly nine tenths occurring once. This TCR derives from a woman aged 50 to 65 with COVID-19, enrolled during active disease. The chain employs TRBV5-6 and TRBJ2-2, with TRBD1 identical over 8 bases. Input material: peripheral blood. CDR3 loop: CASSHPTGENTGELFF. The DNA for the CDR3 is TGTGCCAGCAGCCATCCGACAGGGGAGAACACCGGGGAGCTGTTTTTT.